These T cell receptor beta chains were read from a single sample in a study of human T cells and chemical hapten exposure. TCRdb itself ran the RACE reads through MiXCR, one entry per CDR3 protein. Altogether 300,000 to 450,000 distinct CDR3 sequences are present, 4.5% to 6% being singletons, with the ten largest covering 2.5% to 3%. This material consisted of whole blood, taken in connection with sensitization to the hapten diphenylcyclopropenone (DPC). The receptor source for this set is a woman between 45 and 65 years old with alopecia areata. Some clones in this sample may be carry-over from other donors' samples. The CDR3 runs from the conserved cysteine through the conserved F or W. The D gene is left open where the match is weak. Expanded clones get a size class; other rows say once, few or many, or leave the size out.

j_gene,len,d_gene,v_gene,abundance,CDR3aa,CDR3nt
TRBJ2-6,17,NA,TRBV11-2,many,CASSLDGRASGANVLTF,TGTGCCAGCAGCTTAGATGGACGGGCCTCTGGGGCCAACGTCCTGACTTTC
TRBJ2-4,15,TRBD2,TRBV5-1,NA,CASSLGPSGGNIQYF,TGCGCCAGCAGTTTGGGTCCTAGCGGGGGTAACATTCAGTACTTC
TRBJ1-1,12,NA,TRBV25-1,many,CASKKDRSEAFF,TGTGCCAGCAAAAAGGACCGCAGTGAAGCTTTCTTT
TRBJ2-5,14,TRBD2,TRBV20-1,few,CSARELAGGETQYF,TGCAGTGCTAGAGAACTAGCGGGCGGGGAGACCCAGTACTTC
TRBJ2-7,14,TRBD2,TRBV7-2,few,CASSSGLARYEQYF,TGTGCCAGCAGCTCGGGACTAGCGAGATACGAGCAGTACTTC
TRBJ1-1,14,NA,TRBV12-3/TRBV12-4,many,CASSLGIGSTEAFF,TGTGCCAGCAGTTTAGGCATCGGCTCGACTGAAGCTTTCTTT
TRBJ2-3,14,NA,TRBV7-2,many,CASSHRDNTDTQYF,TGTGCCAGCAGCCACCGGGACAACACAGATACGCAGTATTTT
TRBJ1-1,11,NA,TRBV2,few,CASSDSLEAFF,TGTGCCAGCAGCGACTCTCTAGAAGCTTTCTTT
TRBJ1-2,14,NA,TRBV20-1,few,CSAREHAGRAGYTF,TGCAGTGCTAGAGAACACGCAGGGCGAGCTGGCTACACCTTC
TRBJ1-3,15,NA,TRBV7-7,many,CASSAELSLGNTIYF,TGTGCCAGCAGCGCCGAATTAAGCCTCGGAAACACCATATATTTT
TRBJ2-5,13,NA,TRBV3-1,many,CASSQDLSGTQYF,TGTGCCAGCAGCCAAGATTTGTCCGGGACCCAGTACTTC
TRBJ2-2,14,TRBD2,TRBV20-1,many,CSASGRVNTGELFF,TGCAGTGCTAGCGGGAGGGTGAACACCGGGGAGCTGTTTTTT
TRBJ2-5,14,TRBD1,TRBV30,many,CAWTLGQVQETQYF,TGTGCCTGGACCCTGGGACAGGTCCAAGAGACCCAGTACTTC
TRBJ2-7,14,NA,TRBV18,many,CASSPITSMKEQYF,TGTGCCAGCTCACCAATAACTAGCATGAAAGAGCAGTACTTC
TRBJ1-5,13,NA,TRBV20-1,many,CSARDLASQPQHF,TGCAGTGCTAGAGATCTTGCGAGTCAGCCCCAGCATTTT
TRBJ2-7,13,NA,TRBV6-6,many,CASSETWSYEQYF,TGTGCCAGCAGTGAGACATGGTCCTACGAGCAGTACTTC
TRBJ1-1,15,NA,TRBV20-1,NA,CSASGPRGMNTEAFF,TGCAGTGCCTCCGGGCCCCGGGGAATGAACACTGAAGCTTTCTTT
TRBJ2-5,14,TRBD2,TRBV7-8,few,CASSPAGGRETQYF,TGTGCCAGCAGCCCAGCGGGGGGGCGAGAGACCCAGTACTTC
TRBJ2-1,15,NA,TRBV27,many,CASSSGVVVYNEQFF,TGTGCCAGCAGTTCCGGGGTAGTCGTCTACAATGAGCAGTTCTTC
TRBJ2-5,13,NA,TRBV2,many,CASSEALGGTQYF,TGTGCCAGCAGTGAAGCGCTTGGGGGTACCCAGTACTTC
TRBJ2-3,17,TRBD1,TRBV25-1,NA,CASSVTGGYTSTDTQYF,TGTGCCAGCAGTGTGACAGGGGGCTATACCAGCACAGATACGCAGTATTTT
TRBJ2-3,16,TRBD2,TRBV12-3/TRBV12-4,many,CASSLTSGSGVNTQYF,TGTGCCAGCAGTCTGACTAGCGGGAGTGGGGTAAATACGCAGTATTTT
TRBJ2-3,15,NA,TRBV11-1,many,CASSFRPANTDTQYF,TGTGCCAGCAGCTTTAGACCCGCAAACACAGATACGCAGTATTTT
TRBJ1-4,15,NA,TRBV9,many,CASSVAGAVYEKLFF,TGTGCCAGCAGCGTAGCTGGGGCGGTTTATGAAAAACTGTTTTTT
TRBJ2-7,11,NA,TRBV6-6,NA,CASSPSLYLYF,TGTGCCAGCAGTCCCTCCTTATACCTTTACTTC
TRBJ2-1,14,TRBD1,TRBV6-2/TRBV6-3,NA,CASSGRTGVNEQFF,TGTGCCAGCAGCGGAAGGACAGGTGTAAATGAGCAGTTCTTC
TRBJ2-2,17,TRBD2,TRBV3-1,many,CASSQEYGRASGGELFF,TGTGCCAGCAGCCAAGAATACGGGAGGGCCAGTGGCGGGGAGCTGTTTTTT
TRBJ2-7,15,TRBD1,TRBV28,few,CASRSGGAAPYEQYF,TGTGCCAGCAGGTCAGGGGGCGCGGCCCCCTACGAGCAGTACTTC
TRBJ2-5,14,NA,TRBV7-3,NA,CASSPDRSWETQYF,TGTGCCAGCAGCCCCGATAGATCTTGGGAGACCCAGTACTTC
TRBJ1-4,15,TRBD1,TRBV2,many,CASSGFGTVGEKLFF,TGTGCCAGCAGTGGATTTGGGACAGTAGGCGAAAAACTGTTTTTT
TRBJ2-1,16,NA,TRBV13,NA,CASSFVTSSPLNEQFF,TGTGCCAGCAGCTTCGTAACTAGCTCCCCTTTAAATGAGCAGTTCTTC
TRBJ1-2,12,NA,TRBV10-3,NA,CAITPDNYGYTF,TGTGCCATCACCCCGGACAACTATGGCTACACCTTC
TRBJ1-1,14,TRBD1,TRBV27,few,CASRTDRARTEAFF,TGTGCCAGCAGGACAGACAGGGCGAGGACTGAAGCTTTCTTT
TRBJ1-6,16,NA,TRBV4-3,NA,CASSQDRFGDNSPLHF,TGCGCCAGCAGCCAAGATAGGTTCGGAGATAATTCACCCCTCCACTTT
TRBJ2-2,16,TRBD1,TRBV7-6,many,CASSPRDRGRTGELFF,TGTGCCAGCAGCCCAAGAGACAGGGGAAGGACCGGGGAGCTGTTTTTT
TRBJ1-1,14,NA,TRBV6-2/TRBV6-3,few,CASTGRGLGTEAFF,TGTGCCAGCACCGGACGGGGACTTGGGACTGAAGCTTTCTTT
TRBJ1-2,13,NA,TRBV15,NA,CATSTGGDYGYTF,TGTGCCACCAGCACGGGGGGCGACTATGGCTACACCTTC
TRBJ2-4,15,NA,TRBV27,few,CASSSHQGVVNIQYF,TGTGCCAGCAGTTCCCATCAGGGTGTGGTAAACATTCAGTACTTC
TRBJ1-5,15,NA,TRBV12-3/TRBV12-4,many,CASSFQGGDNQPQHF,TGTGCCAGCAGTTTCCAAGGAGGGGACAATCAGCCCCAGCATTTT
TRBJ1-3,13,NA,TRBV28,many,CASSFLDGNTIYF,TGTGCCAGCAGTTTTCTTGATGGAAACACCATATATTTT
TRBJ1-2,14,NA,TRBV5-4,NA,CASSSFQGGRGYTF,TGTGCCAGCAGCTCATTCCAGGGAGGAAGAGGCTACACCTTC
TRBJ1-6,15,NA,TRBV5-4,many,CASSLPGPLTSPLHF,TGTGCCAGCAGCTTACCCGGACCCCTAACTTCACCCCTCCACTTT
TRBJ2-5,14,NA,TRBV29-1,many,CSVSPRAGQETQYF,TGCAGCGTCTCCCCCCGTGCGGGGCAAGAGACCCAGTACTTC
TRBJ2-3,12,NA,TRBV5-6,few,CASSDTGFWQYF,TGTGCCAGCAGTGATACAGGGTTCTGGCAGTATTTT
TRBJ2-2,14,NA,TRBV10-2,NA,CASRVLQNTGELFF,TGCGCCAGCAGAGTACTACAGAACACCGGGGAGCTGTTTTTT